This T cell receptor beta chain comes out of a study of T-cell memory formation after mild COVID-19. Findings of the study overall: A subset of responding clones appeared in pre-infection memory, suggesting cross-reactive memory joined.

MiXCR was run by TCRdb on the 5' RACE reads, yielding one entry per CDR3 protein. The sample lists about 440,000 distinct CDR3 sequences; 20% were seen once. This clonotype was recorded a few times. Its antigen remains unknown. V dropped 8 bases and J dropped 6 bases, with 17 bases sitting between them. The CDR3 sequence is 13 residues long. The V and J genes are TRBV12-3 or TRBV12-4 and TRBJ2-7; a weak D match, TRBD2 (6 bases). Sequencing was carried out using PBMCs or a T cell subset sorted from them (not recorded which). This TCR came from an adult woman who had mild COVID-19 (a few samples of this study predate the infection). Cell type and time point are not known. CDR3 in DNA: TGTGCCAGCTCCCTTGGAGGGATGCGCGAGCAGTACTTC. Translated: CASSLGGMREQYF.